This T cell receptor beta chain came from a study of shared clonotypes between healthy human individuals. Study-level points and caveats: A handful of donors shared about 4.8% of their naive CD4 clonotypes. The study found lower generation probabilities in non-shared clonotypes than in those shared by all four donors.

Germline loops: CDR1 SGHTS, CDR2 YDEGEE. Trimming took off 4 bases at V and 1 base at J, with 6 bases between the two ends. CDR3 length equals 12 residues. The study drew its donors from healthy HIV-negative adults without recent acute infections or vaccinations. This clone was recorded once. No antigen is known for it. Assay: immunoSEQ multiplex PCR; the TCRdb copy retains only in-frame clones and omits some. This table holds 300,000 to 400,000 clones, roughly 84% found once. The chain recombines TRBV5-8 with TRBJ2-7; D uncertain. This sequence originates from a young man in good health. The sample was memory CD8+ T cells sorted from blood. Subset of the sample: CD45RO+ cells pooled with CCR7-negative TemRA cells. CDR3 sequence (DNA): TGTGCCAGCAGCCCGGGTTCCTACGAGCAGTACTTC. Protein: CASSPGSYEQYF. Using reference TRBV5-8 and TRBJ2-7 for the parts outside the CDR3, the full variable domain is EAGVTQSPTHLIKTRGQQATLRCSPISGHTSVYWYQQALGLGLQFLLWYDEGEERNRGNFPPRFSGRQFPNYSSELNVNALELEDSALYLCASSPGSYEQYFGPGTRLTVT.